This paragraph covers one TCR beta chain sequence. What it recognizes is unknown. Authors' processing steps: With immunoSEQ giving junction-only sequences and no quality scores, filtering differed. The assay was immunoSEQ multiplex PCR, and TCRdb's table has in-frame clones only and misses some. The V and J calls and clone size come from that table; D and trimming were worked out from the DNA. This table holds under 1 million clones, about 96% found once. Naive CD8 cells lacked CD45RO, underwent positive selection for CCR7 and left out terminally differentiated effector memory CD45RA+ cells. CDR1 is MNHNS and CDR2 is SASEGT in the germline V gene. V dropped 0 bases and J dropped 6 bases, with 15 bases sitting between them. The CDR3 is made up of 15 amino acids. These data are taken from a study of shared clonotypes between healthy human individuals. About the research overall: There were three CD4 naive, three CD4 memory, two CD8 naive and one CD8 memory plates per donor. The study's findings and limits: Non-shared clonotypes were found to have lower generation probabilities than the clonotypes that were shared by all four of the sorted-subset donors.

J is TRBJ2-7 and V is TRBV6-1; possible D gene TRBD2, 6 bases. The source is a man aged 25 to 40 in good health. Sequencing was done on a sample of naive CD8+ T cells sorted from blood. CDR3 protein: CASSEASKGTGEQYF. The CDR3, as DNA: TGTGCCAGCAGTGAAGCCTCCAAGGGGACTGGCGAGCAGTACTTC.